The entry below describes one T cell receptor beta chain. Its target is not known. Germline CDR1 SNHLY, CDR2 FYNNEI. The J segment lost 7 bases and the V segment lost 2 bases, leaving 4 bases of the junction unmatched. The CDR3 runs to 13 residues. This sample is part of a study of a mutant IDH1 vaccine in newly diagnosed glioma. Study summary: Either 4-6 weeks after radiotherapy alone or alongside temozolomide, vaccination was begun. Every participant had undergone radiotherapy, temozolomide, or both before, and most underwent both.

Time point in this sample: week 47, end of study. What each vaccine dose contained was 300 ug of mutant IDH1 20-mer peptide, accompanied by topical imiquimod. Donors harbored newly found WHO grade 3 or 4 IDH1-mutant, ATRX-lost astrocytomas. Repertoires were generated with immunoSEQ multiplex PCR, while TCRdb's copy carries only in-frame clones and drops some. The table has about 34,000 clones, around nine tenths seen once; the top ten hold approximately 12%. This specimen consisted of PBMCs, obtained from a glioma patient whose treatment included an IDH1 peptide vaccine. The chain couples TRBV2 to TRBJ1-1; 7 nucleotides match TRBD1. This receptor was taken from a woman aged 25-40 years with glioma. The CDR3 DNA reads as TGTGCCAGCAGTGAAAGGGCAGGGGGTGAAGCTTTCTTT. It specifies CASSERAGGEAFF.